This T cell receptor (beta chain) was found in a study of blood T cell repertoires in COVID-19. Study details: Sites in the United States, Italy and Spain provided acute and convalescent COVID-19 samples. T cells, B-cell-depleted T cells, or PBMCs supplied cDNA or gDNA.

Per the authors' pipeline: Reference gene primers were amplified, and this amplification served to estimate nucleated cell counts. Profiling relied on immunoSEQ multiplex PCR, and the TCRdb table lists in-frame clones only, not all of them. V, J and clone size reflect that table, while D and trimming were determined from the DNA. The table has a few hundred thousand clones, 85% seen once; the top ten hold about 5.1%. CDR1 and CDR2 from the germline V gene are LGHDT and YNNKEL (reference sequence). The CDR3 has 14 residues. V shed 1 base and J shed 2 bases, with 9 bases lying between them. Material for sequencing was peripheral blood. The sequence was obtained from a man over 45 with active or convalescent COVID-19. The J gene is TRBJ2-7, the V gene TRBV3-1 (or the pseudogene TRBV3-2); D perhaps matches TRBD1 (5 bases). The CDR3 nucleotides read TGTGCCAGCAGCCAAGGCAGGGTGACCTACGAGCAGTACTTC. It specifies CASSQGRVTYEQYF.